Following are 7 T cell receptor beta chains from one sample sequenced in a study of blood T cell repertoires in COVID-19 (dated by TCRdb to 2020 to 2022). The library came from the immunoSEQ multiplex PCR assay. TCRdb carries this immuneACCESS record with in-frame sequences only. Its versions omit some clonotypes, under half of them owing to an unresolved V gene in the studies checked, with the rest unexplained. This sample is represented by around 250,000 clones; roughly 89% of them were singletons. The leading ten clones occupy over 4% of the sample. The sample was PBMCs or T cells enriched from blood (not recorded which). These receptors came from a woman aged 25 to 39 who had recovered from COVID-19.

This chain connects TRBV9 to TRBJ1-3, with 7 bases lining up with TRBD1. CDR3 size: 15 residues. V trimming: 4 bases; J trimming: 4 bases; junction bases outside the gene matches: 8. Looked up from germline, CDR1 is SGDLS and CDR2 is YYNGEE. CDR3 protein: CASSLSRDRGNTIYF. The CDR3, as DNA: TGTGCCAGCAGCTTAAGCCGGGACAGAGGAAACACCATATATTTT.

This sequence joins TRBV5-4 and TRBJ2-1; D unclear. The CDR3 has 13 amino acids. The germline V gene encodes CDR1 SGHNT and CDR2 YYREEE (reference sequence). Trimming stripped 1 base from V and 7 bases from J, with 9 bases between. Here the CDR3 DNA reads TGTGCCAGCAGCTTGCCTAGTGGGAATGAGCAGTTCTTC. Translation: CASSLPSGNEQFF.

This chain links TRBV3-1 (or the pseudogene TRBV3-2) with TRBJ1-1; unclear D gene. Per germline, CDR1 LGHDT and CDR2 YNNKEL (reference sequence). This CDR3 is 16 amino acids long. V gave up 1 base and J gave up 0 bases, with 12 bases separating them. The CDR3 sequence: CASSQGVRSLNTEAFF. The CDR3 DNA sequence: TGTGCCAGCAGCCAAGGAGTGAGGAGCCTGAACACTGAAGCTTTCTTT.

V and J are TRBV13 and TRBJ2-1; TRBD2 matches 8 bases. From germline, CDR1 is PRHDT and CDR2 FYEKMQ (reference sequence). V gave up 2 bases and J gave up 9 bases; unmatched junction bases: 6. The CDR3 runs 14 residues. CDR3 protein: CASSLRLAFGEQFF. CDR3 DNA sequence: TGTGCCAGCAGCTTACGACTAGCGTTCGGTGAGCAGTTCTTC.

This clone appeared once. The V and J genes are TRBV2 and TRBJ1-4, with 8 positions matching TRBD1. The CDR3 extends over 15 amino acids. Germline-derived CDR1 and CDR2 are SNHLY and FYNNEI. Trimming took 4 bases from V and 1 from J; bases not matched to a gene: 2. This CDR3 is CASSATGVTNEKLFF. CDR3 sequence (DNA): TGTGCCAGCAGTGCGACAGGGGTAACTAATGAAAAACTGTTTTTT.

The chain is built from TRBV7-3 and TRBJ2-2; the D is unclear. CDR3 length equals 16 residues. Deletions cut 5 bases from V and 1 base from J, with 14 bases between. Germline CDR1 is SGHTA and CDR2 is FQGTGA. The CDR3 DNA reads as TGTGCCAGCAGCCCCCAATACCAACTGAACACCGGGGAGCTGTTTTTT. Translating it yields CASSPQYQLNTGELFF.

V is TRBV27 and J is TRBJ1-1; 11 bases line up with TRBD1. V dropped 8 bases and J dropped 1; count of bases not matched to a gene: 6. CDR3 size: 15 residues. The germline gives CDR1 MNHEY, CDR2 SMNVEV (reference sequence). As DNA, the CDR3 is TGTGCCAGCGGGTCTGGGACAGGGGGGAACACTGAAGCTTTCTTT. The encoded protein is CASGSGTGGNTEAFF.